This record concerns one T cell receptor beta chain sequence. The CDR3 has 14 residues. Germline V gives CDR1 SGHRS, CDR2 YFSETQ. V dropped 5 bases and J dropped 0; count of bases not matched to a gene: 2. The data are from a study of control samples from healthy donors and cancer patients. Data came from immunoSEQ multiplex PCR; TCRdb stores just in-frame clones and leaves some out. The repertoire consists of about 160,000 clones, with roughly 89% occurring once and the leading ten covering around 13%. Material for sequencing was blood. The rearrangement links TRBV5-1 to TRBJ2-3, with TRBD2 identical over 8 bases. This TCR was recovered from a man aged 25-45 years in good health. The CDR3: CASSTSGSTDTQYF. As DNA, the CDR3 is TGCGCCAGCAGTACTAGCGGTAGCACAGATACGCAGTATTTT.